The 10 T cell receptor beta chains below come from one sample, sequenced in a study of shared clonotypes between healthy human individuals. TCRdb's copy holds only in-frame clones and misses some; the assay was immunoSEQ multiplex PCR. The sample records 110,000 or so clones, around 71% being singletons. The specimen was memory CD8+ T cells sorted from blood. Subset noted: CD45RO+ cells pooled with CCR7-negative TemRA cells. The receptors were sampled from a young woman in good health.

This clone was observed a few times. This chain connects TRBV5-1 to TRBJ2-2; 10 bases align to TRBD2. The CDR3 covers 20 residues. V dropped 0 bases and J dropped 6; count of bases not matched to a gene: 17. Per germline, CDR1 SGHRS and CDR2 YFSETQ. The CDR3 coding sequence is TGCGCCAGCAGCTTGGCCCCTAGCGGGAGTTCGAACGTTTTCCCCGGGGAGCTGTTTTTT. It translates to CASSLAPSGSSNVFPGELFF.

This rearrangement joins TRBV5-1 to TRBJ2-1, with 12 positions matching TRBD2. This CDR3 has 16 residues. CDR1 is SGHRS, CDR2 YFSETQ, per germline. The ends lost 4 bases at V and 12 bases at J; junction bases unmatched: 14. The CDR3 region is CASSQDGLAGSSRQFF. The CDR3 DNA reads TGCGCCAGCAGCCAGGACGGACTAGCGGGAAGTTCAAGGCAGTTCTTC.

This sequence joins TRBV2 and TRBJ2-1, with D perhaps matching TRBD1 (7 bases). Germline assignment: CDR1 SNHLY and CDR2 FYNNEI. V was clipped by 3 bases and J by 7 bases, with 13 bases between them. The CDR3 loop spans 14 amino acids. The CDR3 nucleotides are TGTGCCAGCAGTGATTTCAGGGGGGAGAATGAGCAGTTCTTC. Translating gives CASSDFRGENEQFF.

The chain recombines TRBV7-8 with TRBJ1-1, with D maybe TRBD1 (6 bases). Germline V gene sequence: CDR1 SGHVS, CDR2 FQNEAQ. This CDR3 region has 14 residues. V dropped 5 bases and J dropped 2 bases, with 12 bases sitting between them. CDR3 DNA sequence: TGTGCCAGCAGCCTCTCGGACAGAAACACTGAAGCTTTCTTT. Protein product: CASSLSDRNTEAFF. The whole variable domain, remainder taken from reference TRBV7-8 and TRBJ1-1, is GAGVSQSPRYKVAKRGQDVALRCDPISGHVSLFWYQQALGQGPEFLTYFQNEAQLDKSGLPSDRFFAERPEGSVSTLKIQRTQQEDSAVYLCASSLSDRNTEAFFGQGTRLTVV.

There are a few counts of this clone. The V and J genes are TRBV6-1 and TRBJ2-5, with D unclear. Trimming stripped 2 bases from V and 5 bases from J, with 12 bases between. The CDR3 sequence is 14 residues long. The V gene's germline CDR1 is MNHNS and CDR2 SASEGT. The CDR3, as DNA: TGTGCCAGCAGTGAATCGCCGGGTGGGGAGACCCAGTACTTC. Protein product: CASSESPGGETQYF.

The chain couples TRBV10-3 to TRBJ1-2, with D perhaps matching TRBD1 (5 bases). This CDR3 comprises 16 residues. Deletions cut 3 bases from V and 4 bases from J, with 18 bases between. Germline assignment: CDR1 ENHRY and CDR2 SYGVKD. The CDR3 protein is CAISDWTPKPPYGYTF. The CDR3, as DNA: TGTGCCATCAGTGACTGGACACCAAAACCCCCCTATGGCTACACCTTC.

The chain links TRBV28 to TRBJ2-7, with D hard to call. This CDR3 region has 11 residues. The germline gives CDR1 MDHEN, CDR2 SYDVKM. V was pared by 5 bases and J by 5 bases, with 7 bases between. The CDR3, as DNA: TGTGCCAGCAGTACGTACAACGAGCAGTACTTC. This gives the protein CASSTYNEQYF.

CDR3 nucleotide sequence: TGTGCCACCAGCAGAGATGGGGGGCGCGGGGCCAACGTCCTGACTTTC. Residues: CATSRDGGRGANVLTF. V usage is TRBV15 and J usage is TRBJ2-6; D is perhaps TRBD1 or TRBD2 (6 bases each). Germline-derived CDR1 and CDR2 are LNHNV and YYDKDF (reference sequence). V was cut by 0 bases and J by 4 bases, with 10 bases left in between. CDR3 length: 16 residues.

The rearrangement joins TRBV6-1 to TRBJ2-7, with 7 bases lining up with TRBD2. The germline gives CDR1 MNHNS, CDR2 SASEGT. Unmatched junction bases numbered 5, after V lost 3 bases and J lost 3 bases. CDR3 size: 14 residues. CDR3 nucleotides: TGTGCCAGCAGTGAGGCGGGAGTACGCTACGAGCAGTACTTC. It translates to CASSEAGVRYEQYF.

This CDR3 is CASSHPRDGNSPLHF. The CDR3 nucleotides read TGCGCCAGCAGCCATCCTAGAGATGGTAATTCACCCCTCCACTTT. This chain joins TRBV4-1 and TRBJ1-6; D not resolved. This CDR3 has 15 residues. Germline-derived CDR1 and CDR2 are MGHRA and YSYEKL. V was clipped by 3 bases and J by 6 bases, with 12 bases between them.